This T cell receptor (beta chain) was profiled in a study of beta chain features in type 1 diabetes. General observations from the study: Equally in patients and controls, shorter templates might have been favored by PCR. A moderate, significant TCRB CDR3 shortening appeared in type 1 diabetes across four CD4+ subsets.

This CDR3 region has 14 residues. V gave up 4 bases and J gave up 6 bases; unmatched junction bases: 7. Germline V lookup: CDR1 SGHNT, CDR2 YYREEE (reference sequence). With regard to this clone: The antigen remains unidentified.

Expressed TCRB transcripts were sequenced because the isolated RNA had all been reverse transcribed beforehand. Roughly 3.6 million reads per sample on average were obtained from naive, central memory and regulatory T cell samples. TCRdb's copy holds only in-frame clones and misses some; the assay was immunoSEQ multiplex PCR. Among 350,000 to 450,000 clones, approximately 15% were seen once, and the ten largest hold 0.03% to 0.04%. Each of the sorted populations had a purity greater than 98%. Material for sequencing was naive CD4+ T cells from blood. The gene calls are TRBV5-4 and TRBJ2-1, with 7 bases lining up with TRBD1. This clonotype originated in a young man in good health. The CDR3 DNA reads TGTGCCAGCAGCCGTGACAGGGCTCTCAATGAGCAGTTCTTC. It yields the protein CASSRDRALNEQFF.